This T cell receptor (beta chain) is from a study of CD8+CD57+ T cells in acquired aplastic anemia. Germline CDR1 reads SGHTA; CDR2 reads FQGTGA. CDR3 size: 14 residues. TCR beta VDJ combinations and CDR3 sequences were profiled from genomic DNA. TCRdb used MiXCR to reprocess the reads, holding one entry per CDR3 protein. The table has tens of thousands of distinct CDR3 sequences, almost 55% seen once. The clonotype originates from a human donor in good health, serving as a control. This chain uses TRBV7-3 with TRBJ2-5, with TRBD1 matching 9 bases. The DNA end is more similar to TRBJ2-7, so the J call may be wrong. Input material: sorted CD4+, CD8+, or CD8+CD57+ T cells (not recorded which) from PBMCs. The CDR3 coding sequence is TGTGCCAGCAGCTTGACAGGGGGAAACTACGAGCAGTACTTC. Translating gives CASSLTGGNYEQYF.